These 3 T cell receptor beta chains originate from one sample sequenced in a study of T cells after yellow fever vaccination. One entry per CDR3 protein results from TCRdb running MiXCR on the 5' RACE reads. The repertoire has under 400,000 distinct CDR3 sequences, around 12% of them found once; the top ten carry more than 3%. The sample consisted of CD4+ T cells sorted from PBMCs, taken 15 days after the yellow fever booster vaccination. The receptors derive from a man aged 18 to 30 who received the YFV17D yellow fever vaccine.

This clonotype has just a few counts. The chain links TRBV20-1 to TRBJ2-5; TRBD1 might be the D (6 bases). V gave up 3 bases and J gave up 4 bases, with 21 bases separating them. The length of the CDR3 is 16 residues. The germline V gene encodes CDR1 DFQATT and CDR2 SNEGSKA (reference sequence). The CDR3 region has the DNA TGCAGTGCTAGTGTCGTTGGCACAGGGAAGGGAGAGACCCAGTACTTC. This sequence encodes CSASVVGTGKGETQYF.

This clonotype was seen at least ten times. The J gene is TRBJ1-2, the V gene TRBV20-1; D is uncertain. The ends were cut back, 3 bases at V and 0 bases at J, with 5 bases in the middle. CDR3 length: 12 residues. In germline, CDR1 is DFQATT, CDR2 SNEGSKA (reference sequence). CDR3 DNA sequence: TGCAGTGCTAGCCGAGCTAACTATGGCTACACCTTC. It yields the protein CSASRANYGYTF.

This clonotype showed up just a few times. V is TRBV6-5 and J is TRBJ2-5; 13 positions agree with TRBD2. The germline V gene has CDR1 MNHEY and CDR2 SVGAGI. The CDR3 is made up of 16 amino acids. J lost 5 bases, V lost 5 bases, and 8 bases had no gene match. Here the CDR3 DNA reads TGTGCCAGCAGTAAAGGACTAGCGGGGGTTCAGGAGACCCAGTACTTC. It specifies CASSKGLAGVQETQYF.